The next 4 T cell receptor beta chains were all read from a single sample in a study of blood T cell repertoires in COVID-19. The assay was immunoSEQ multiplex PCR, and TCRdb's table has in-frame clones only and misses some. Found here are about 220,000 clones, 60% to 85% of them singletons; the top ten hold approximately 6.6%. The specimen sequenced was peripheral blood. The receptors here all came from a woman aged 65 to 85 with acute or convalescent COVID-19.

V and J are TRBV6-6 and TRBJ1-6, with no clear D. The CDR3 covers 13 residues. Germline V gene lookup returns CDR1 MNHNY and CDR2 SVGAGI (reference sequence). V gave up 8 bases and J gave up 10 bases, with 15 bases separating them. The CDR3 sequence: CASGSLVWSPLHF. The CDR3 nucleotides are TGTGCCAGCGGAAGCCTAGTTTGGTCACCCCTCCACTTT.

This chain connects TRBV19 to TRBJ1-3; D uncertain. V was clipped by 7 bases and J by 2 bases, with 12 bases between them. The CDR3 runs to 14 residues. CDR1 LNHDA and CDR2 SQIVND come from the germline V gene (reference sequence). CDR3 amino acids: CASISVVTGNTIYF. In DNA, the CDR3 is TGTGCCAGTATTTCGGTCGTCACTGGAAACACCATATATTTT.

The sample holds one count of this clone. The genes are TRBV6-4 and TRBJ2-3, with 7 bases fitting TRBD1. CDR3 length equals 14 residues. Looked up from germline, CDR1 is MRHNA and CDR2 is SNTAGT. With 6 bases clipped from V and 10 bases from J, the junction kept 13 bases outside the gene matches. The CDR3 loop reads CASRTGQVPRPQYF. The CDR3 nucleotides read TGTGCCAGCAGGACAGGACAGGTACCCCGACCGCAGTATTTT.

This rearrangement joins TRBV19 to TRBJ1-5; D gene unclear. V was pared by 6 bases and J by 4 bases, with 13 bases between. The CDR3 is 14 residues long. Germline V lookup: CDR1 LNHDA, CDR2 SQIVND (reference sequence). The CDR3 nucleotides are TGTGCCAGTAGCAACCCAGGCCTTAATCAGCCCCAGCATTTT. Translated: CASSNPGLNQPQHF.